This T cell receptor (beta chain) was captured in a study of T cells in Graves' hyperthyroidism and ophthalmopathy. Study-wide findings and caveats: Researchers report that a 13 V-J model separated ophthalmopathy from stable hyperthyroidism. Most thyroid clonotypes that were expanded above 0.001 also turned up in blood. Before onset, ophthalmopathy was predicted by the model a median roughly 6.8 months earlier.

Amplified regions were TCR beta CDR3 sequences from RNA transcripts. The TCR CDR3 first-round RT-PCR relied on the HTBI primer set. One entry per CDR3 protein results from TCRdb running MiXCR on the multiplex PCR reads. The table includes roughly 510,000 distinct CDR3 sequences, 46% detected once. Based on clinical symptoms, serum thyroxine and TRAb, thyroid ultrasound and orbital computed tomography, diagnoses were reached. This CDR3 region has 16 residues. V was trimmed by 3 bases and J by 3 bases, leaving 19 bases between them. CDR1 and CDR2 (germline): SGHRS, YFSETQ. In its sample, this clonotype was seen many times. The antigen is undetermined.

This sequence joins TRBV5-1 and TRBJ2-7; tentative D call: TRBD1 (6 bases). The sequenced sample was peripheral blood or thyroid tissue (not recorded which). The sequence was obtained from an adult woman with Graves' disease, either hyperthyroidism or ophthalmopathy (not recorded which). The CDR3: CASSWVGAGDYYEQYF. For the CDR3, the DNA is TGCGCCAGCAGCTGGGTCGGAGCAGGGGATTACTACGAGCAGTACTTC.